A selection of T cell receptor beta chains follows, all from one sample in a study of tumor-infiltrating lymphocytes in primary liver carcinoma. TCRdb redid the calling of the multiplex PCR reads with MiXCR, one entry per CDR3 protein. This table holds about 59,000 distinct CDR3 sequences, less than 75% found once. Material: liver tumor tissue from sampling region 2. All receptors derive from a man in his forties with primary liver carcinoma and hepatitis B virus infection. The CDR3 runs from the conserved cysteine through the conserved F or W. D genes are given only for firm matches. Not all rows give a size; the values are once, few, many and, for expanded clones, a class.

-	TRBV10-3	-	12	TRBJ2-2	CVITKGAGELFF	TGTGTCATCACGAAGGGAGCCGGGGAGCTGTTTTTT
-	TRBV6-5	TRBD1	14	TRBJ2-5	CASSFGQGQETQYF	TGTGCCAGCAGTTTCGGACAGGGGCAAGAGACCCAGTACTTT
-	TRBV29-1	TRBD1	14	TRBJ2-5	CSVRPGQGMNTQCF	TGCAGCGTACGCCCAGGACAGGGAATGAATACCCAGTGCTTC
-	TRBV28	-	13	TRBJ1-5	CASQPPGNQPQHF	TGTGCCAGCCAGCCACCGGGGAATCAGCCCCAGCATTTT
many	TRBV6-5	-	15	TRBJ2-4	CASRKRGVGKNIQYF	TGTGCCAGCAGGAAAAGGGGAGTGGGCAAAAACATTCAGTACTTC
-	TRBV6-1	TRBD1	17	TRBJ2-7	CASSSKIGTGTSYEQYF	TGTGCCAGCAGTTCTAAAATTGGGACAGGGACCTCCTACGAGCAGTACTTC
-	TRBV6-5	TRBD1	14	TRBJ2-7	CASSPGTERYEQYF	TGTGCCAGCAGTCCCGGGACAGAACGCTACGAGCAGTACTTC
few	TRBV29-1	TRBD2	13	TRBJ2-7	CSVDASGSYKQYF	TGCAGCGTTGATGCTAGCGGGAGCTATAAGCAGTACTTC
-	TRBV29-1	TRBD2	14	TRBJ2-1	CSGGAGGSYNEQFF	TGCAGCGGAGGGGCGGGGGGCTCCTACAATGAACAGTTCTTC
-	TRBV11-1	TRBD2	15	TRBJ2-1	CASSKGLAKRGEQFF	TGTGCCAGCAGCAAGGGACTAGCGAAACGGGGTGAGCAGTTCTTC
once	TRBV12-3/TRBV12-4	-	15	TRBJ2-7	CASTEPGLAFYEQYF	TGTGCCAGCACCGAACCGGGACTGGCTTTTTACGAGCAGTACTTC
-	TRBV12-5	-	12	TRBJ2-7	CASGFGQFERYF	TGTGCTAGTGGTTTCGGGCAATTCGAGCGGTACTTC
-	TRBV29-1	-	13	TRBJ2-2	CSSIGTGTGELFF	TGCAGCTCGATCGGGACGGGAACCGGGGAGCTGTTTTTT
-	TRBV4-3	-	15	TRBJ1-3	CVSSRDDGPGNTIYF	TGCGTCAGCAGCCGAGACGATGGGCCCGGAAACACCATATATTTT
-	TRBV24-1	-	16	TRBJ2-1	CATSDITGHLLGEQFF	TGTGCCACCAGTGATATAACAGGGCACCTCCTTGGTGAGCAGTTCTTC
-	TRBV6-6	TRBD1	15	TRBJ1-6	CASSYPTGESSPLRF	TGTGCCAGCAGTTACCCGACAGGGGAAAGTTCACCCCTCCGCTTT
few	TRBV14	TRBD2	16	TRBJ2-1	CANSAVAGWVNNEQFF	TGTGCCAATAGTGCCGTAGCGGGATGGGTAAACAATGAGCAGTTCTTC
-	TRBV6-5	-	16	TRBJ2-2	CASRYRGAVYTGELFF	TGTGCCAGCAGATATCGGGGAGCAGTTTACACCGGGGAGCTGTTTTTT
-	TRBV5-6	-	18	TRBJ2-6	CASSTWRGWLSGANVLTF	TGTGCCAGCAGCACGTGGAGAGGGTGGCTTTCTGGGGCCAACGTCCTGACTTTC